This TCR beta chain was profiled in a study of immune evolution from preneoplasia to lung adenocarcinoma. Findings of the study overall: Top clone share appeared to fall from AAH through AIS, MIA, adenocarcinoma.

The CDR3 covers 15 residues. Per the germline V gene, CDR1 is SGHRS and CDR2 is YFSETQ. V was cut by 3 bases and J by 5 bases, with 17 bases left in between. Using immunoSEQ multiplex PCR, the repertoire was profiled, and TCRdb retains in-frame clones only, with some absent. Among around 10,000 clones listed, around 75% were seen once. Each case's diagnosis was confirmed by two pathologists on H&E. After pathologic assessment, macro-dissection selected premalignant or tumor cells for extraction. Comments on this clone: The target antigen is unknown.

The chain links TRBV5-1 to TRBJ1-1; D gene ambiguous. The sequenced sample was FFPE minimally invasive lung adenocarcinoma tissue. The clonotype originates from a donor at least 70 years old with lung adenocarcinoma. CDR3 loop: CASSSTPGVGTEAFF. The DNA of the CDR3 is TGCGCCAGCAGCTCCACCCCAGGCGTGGGGACTGAAGCTTTCTTT.